One sample yielded the 28 T cell receptor beta chains listed below, sequenced in a study of metastatic and nonmetastatic thyroid tumors (dated by TCRdb to 2018 to 2020). No patient had received any treatment before thyroid surgery. Library construction relied on PCR. Sequenced using an Illumina HiSeq 4000. Through fastp at Q25 and MiXCR, TCRdb rebuilt clones from the public reads, retaining in-frame beta chains. The sample profile shows about 31,000 clones; 15% to 20% of them were found once. Clones ranked in the top ten supply roughly 10% of the sample. The material sequenced was blood. Source of these receptors: a female donor with papillary thyroid cancer or a benign thyroid nodule (not recorded which). Some clones in this sample may be carry-over from other donors' samples.

There are many counts of this clone. This chain connects TRBV6-1 to TRBJ1-2; D is ambiguous. The ends were cut back, 10 bases at V and 3 bases at J, with 18 bases in the middle. Germline V lookup: CDR1 MNHNS, CDR2 SASEGT. The CDR3 consists of 14 residues. Written as DNA, the CDR3 is TGTGCCACCTCTGGGCTCAGGAATGACTATGGCTACACCTTC. The encoded protein is CATSGLRNDYGYTF.

This clone was seen repeatedly, ten times or more. The CDR3 DNA reads TGTGCCAGCAGCTTAGTCGGAGTAACAAATTCACCCCTCCACTTT. Translation: CASSLVGVTNSPLHF. V usage is TRBV7-2 and J usage is TRBJ1-6; D is ambiguous. The CDR3 length is 15 residues. Looked up from germline, CDR1 is SGHTA and CDR2 is FQGNSA. V dropped 1 base and J dropped 7 bases, with 11 bases sitting between them.

This clone was detected many times. The V gene is TRBV4-2, the J gene TRBJ2-3, with TRBD2 identical over 13 bases. The CDR3 loop spans 15 amino acids. J gave up 3 bases and V 4 bases, and 1 base lay outside the gene matches. Germline V gives CDR1 LGHNA, CDR2 YNFKEQ. The CDR3: CASSPTSGRTDTQYF. The CDR3 DNA sequence: TGTGCCAGCAGCCCGACTAGCGGGAGGACAGATACGCAGTATTTT.

The table lists this clone with many counts. The chain combines TRBV6-1 with TRBJ1-2; 7 bases fit TRBD1. J gave up 1 base and V 6 bases, and 2 bases lay outside the gene matches. The CDR3 has 13 amino acids. Germline V gene lookup returns CDR1 MNHNS and CDR2 SASEGT. The CDR3 region has the DNA TGTGCCAGCAGACAGGGGCTTAACTATGGCTACACCTTC. It yields the protein CASRQGLNYGYTF.

Regarding this clone: Given a much more abundant clone one base away, this may be a read error. J is TRBJ2-3 and V is TRBV20-1; 7 positions agree with TRBD2. Germline V gene lookup returns CDR1 DFQATT and CDR2 SNEGSKA (reference sequence). The CDR3 consists of 13 residues. The chain's CDR3 is CSVLRGVTDTKYF. CDR3 nucleotides: TGCAGTGTCCTCCGGGGGGTGACAGATACGAAGTATTTT.

This clone has at least ten counts. This chain joins TRBV10-1 and TRBJ2-3, with D perhaps matching TRBD2 (5 bases). The CDR3 loop spans 15 amino acids. The V end lost 3 bases, the J end lost 6 bases, and 16 bases lay between the germline ends. In germline, CDR1 is WNHNN, CDR2 SYGVQD (reference sequence). The chain's CDR3 is CASSETGGGLDTQYF. As DNA, the CDR3 is TGCGCCAGCAGTGAAACTGGCGGCGGGTTGGATACGCAGTATTTT.

The rearrangement links TRBV27 to TRBJ1-6; D is unresolved. Trimming took 2 bases from V and 8 from J, leaving 7 bases between them. The CDR3 has 13 residues. CDR1 is MNHEY, CDR2 SMNVEV, per germline (reference sequence). For the CDR3, the DNA is TGTGCCAGCAGTTTACGTGGGGATTCACCCCTCCACTTT. It encodes CASSLRGDSPLHF.

Worth noting for this clone: It may be a read error: a sequence one base away is much more abundant. The DNA for the CDR3 is TGTGCCAGTAGTCCTCGGCGCGGTCAAGAGACCCAGTACTTC. Protein sequence: CASSPRRGQETQYF. The chain links TRBV19 to TRBJ2-5; D ambiguous. The V gene's germline CDR1 is LNHDA and CDR2 SQIVND (reference sequence). V was trimmed by 5 bases and J by 2 bases, leaving 12 bases between them. The CDR3 consists of 14 residues.

This clone was counted many times. The chain combines TRBV20-1 with TRBJ2-1; TRBD2 might be the D (6 bases). CDR3 length equals 15 residues. CDR1 and CDR2 (germline): DFQATT, SNEGSKA (reference sequence). Between the trimmed V and J ends, which lost 5 bases and 2 bases, there was a span of 16 bases. The CDR3, as DNA: TGCAGTGCTGGCCTCGGGGGAAACACCTACAATGAGCAGTTCTTC. Amino acid sequence: CSAGLGGNTYNEQFF.

Sample share makes this clone medium-sized (0.01 to 0.1%). The genes are TRBV28 and TRBJ2-1, with a possible D match to TRBD1 (5 bases). Germline lookup yields CDR1 MDHEN and CDR2 SYDVKM. Trimming removed 3 bases at V and 6 bases at J, with 12 bases between. The CDR3 has 14 amino acids. As DNA, the CDR3 is TGTGCCAGCAGTTTGGAGACAGATGTCAATGAGCAGTTCTTC. It codes for CASSLETDVNEQFF.

This clone was detected ten times or more. The V call is TRBV24-1, the J call TRBJ1-2, with 7 nucleotides matching TRBD1. V lost 4 bases and J lost 6; bases outside the gene matches: 7. In germline, CDR1 is KGHDR, CDR2 SFDVKD. There are 14 residues in the CDR3. The CDR3: CATSDLTGEHGYTF. The CDR3 DNA reads TGTGCCACCAGTGACCTCACAGGGGAGCATGGCTACACCTTC.

With regard to this clone: The germline gene is not matched at one end of the junction; a read error may be the cause. The chain joins TRBV15 to TRBJ1-4; TRBD1 aligns across 8 bases. The germline V gene has CDR1 LNHNV and CDR2 YYDKDF (reference sequence). The CDR3 extends over 15 amino acids. This CDR3 reads CATSTRTGSSEKLFF. The CDR3 DNA sequence: TGTGCCACTAGCACTAGGACAGGGAGCAGTGAAAAACTGTTTTTT.

Comment on this clone: One junction end does not reproduce the germline sequence, and a read error may be involved. This sequence joins TRBV10-3 and TRBJ1-5; D uncertain. Germline values: CDR1 ENHRY, CDR2 SYGVKD. The CDR3 length is 17 residues. CDR3 region: CAISQSFFMRGNQPQHF. The CDR3 region has the DNA TGTGCCATCAGTCAGTCCTTTTTTATGAGGGGCAATCAGCCCCAGCATTTT.

By share, this clone counts as medium-sized. The CDR3 sequence: CASSEIPPPNTEAFF. In DNA, the CDR3 is TGTGCCAGCAGTGAAATCCCACCCCCGAACACTGAAGCTTTCTTT. The chain couples TRBV6-1 to TRBJ1-1; D is undetermined. V lost 2 bases to trimming and J lost 1 base, with 11 bases between them. The CDR3 length is 15 residues. The germline gives CDR1 MNHNS, CDR2 SASEGT.

The chain is built from TRBV28 and TRBJ1-2, with a weak D call TRBD1 (6 bases). The CDR3 is 13 amino acids. The germline gives CDR1 MDHEN, CDR2 SYDVKM. Deletions cut 5 bases from V and 3 bases from J, with 10 bases between. The CDR3 DNA sequence: TGTGCCAGCAGTCCTACAGGGCACTATGGCTACACCTTC. Translation gives CASSPTGHYGYTF.

This clone has a count of ten or more. This chain joins TRBV5-1 and TRBJ2-5; TRBD2 matches at 12 bases. CDR3 size: 16 residues. Looked up from germline, CDR1 is SGHRS and CDR2 is YFSETQ. Trimming took 4 bases from V and 5 from J; bases not matched to a gene: 9. CDR3 DNA sequence: TGCGCCAGCAGCCCCTCACTAGCGGGAGGTGGTGAGACCCAGTACTTC. Its translation is CASSPSLAGGGETQYF.

In its sample, this clone was seen many times. The rearrangement joins TRBV10-3 to TRBJ1-5; D is ambiguous. This CDR3 has 14 residues. Germline values: CDR1 ENHRY, CDR2 SYGVKD. Trimming took 4 bases from V and 0 from J, leaving 7 bases between them. The CDR3 loop reads CAISAADSNQPQHF. The CDR3 DNA is TGTGCCATCAGTGCGGCGGATAGCAATCAGCCCCAGCATTTT.

The V call is TRBV28, the J call TRBJ2-7; 8 nucleotides agree with TRBD1. The V gene's germline CDR1 is MDHEN and CDR2 SYDVKM. The CDR3 totals 15 residues. The V segment lost 6 bases and the J segment 3 bases; nucleotides outside the gene matches: 10. CDR3 amino acids: CASRPQPGQDYEQYF. CDR3 nucleotide sequence: TGTGCCAGCAGACCCCAGCCGGGACAGGACTACGAGCAGTACTTC.

The V call is TRBV11-2, the J call TRBJ1-1; weak D call: TRBD1 (5 bases). In germline, CDR1 is SGHAT, CDR2 FQNNGV. V lost 4 bases and J lost 5, with 17 bases in between. The CDR3 consists of 15 residues. CDR3 nucleotides: TGTGCCAGCAGCTATCCGGGACCCTCAAGGACTGAAGCTTTCTTT. This encodes CASSYPGPSRTEAFF.

V and J are TRBV12-3 or TRBV12-4 and TRBJ1-2, with 11 bases lining up with TRBD1. The length of the CDR3 is 13 residues. V was clipped by 7 bases and J by 7 bases; unmatched bases: 5. The CDR3 sequence: CASNGQGAGGYTF. The CDR3, as DNA: TGTGCCAGCAACGGACAGGGGGCGGGTGGCTACACCTTC.

The table lists this clone with many counts. J is TRBJ2-5 and V is TRBV30; weak D call: TRBD1 (6 bases). The CDR3 is 13 amino acids. The ends were cut back, 0 bases at V and 4 bases at J, with 9 bases in the middle. The germline V gene has CDR1 GTSNPN and CDR2 SVGIG (reference sequence). CDR3 nucleotide sequence: TGTGCCTGGAGTGTACAGGGAACAGAGACCCAGTACTTC. The encoded protein is CAWSVQGTETQYF. Full variable domain (missing parts from reference TRBV30 and TRBJ2-5): SQTIHQWPATLVQPVGSPLSLECTVEGTSNPNLYWYRQAAGRGLQLLFYSVGIGQISSEVPQNLSASRPQDRQFILSSKKLLLSDSGFYLCAWSVQGTETQYFGPGTRLLVL.

This clone is medium-sized in the sample. The chain has TRBV6-1 and TRBJ2-5; 7 positions agree with TRBD2. Germline assignment: CDR1 MNHNS and CDR2 SASEGT. The CDR3 has 15 residues. The ends lost 2 bases at V and 5 bases at J; junction bases unmatched: 8. This CDR3 is CASSELAGDSETQYF. For the CDR3, the DNA is TGTGCCAGCAGTGAACTGGCGGGAGATAGTGAGACCCAGTACTTC.

This clone was seen more than once but under ten times. A much bigger clone sits one base away, suggesting this may be a read error. V usage is TRBV7-3 and J usage is TRBJ1-1; no definite D call. Germline assignment: CDR1 SGHTA and CDR2 FQGTGA. The CDR3 length is 13 residues. CDR3 sequence: CAISVGENTEAFF. CDR3 nucleotide sequence: TGTGCCATCAGCGTAGGAGAGAACACTGAAGCTTTCTTT.

This clone has ten or more counts. V and J are TRBV20-1 and TRBJ2-3, with 7 bases lining up with TRBD2. J was trimmed by 5 bases and V by 6 bases; bases with no gene match: 8. This CDR3 has 13 amino acids. Germline loops: CDR1 DFQATT, CDR2 SNEGSKA (reference sequence). The CDR3 DNA is TGCAGTGCCACCAAGCCGGGGGGAGATACGCAGTATTTT. Protein product: CSATKPGGDTQYF.

Written as DNA, the CDR3 is TGTGCCAGCAGCCCCCTGGGGGAAGGTACAGATACGCAGTATTTT. Translating it yields CASSPLGEGTDTQYF. The chain employs TRBV14 and TRBJ2-3; the D call may be TRBD1 or TRBD2 (5 bases each). CDR1 is SGHDN and CDR2 is FVKESK in the germline V gene. The CDR3 consists of 15 residues. V lost 4 bases, J lost 3 bases, and 14 bases lay in between. Together with reference TRBV14 and TRBJ2-3, the CDR3 gives the full variable domain: EAGVTQFPSHSVIEKGQTVTLRCDPISGHDNLYWYRRVMGKEIKFLLHFVKESKQDESGMPNNRFLAERTGGTYSTLKVQPAELEDSGVYFCASSPLGEGTDTQYFGPGTRLTVL.

This clone came up many times. The V and J genes are TRBV30 and TRBJ1-1, with 9 bases fitting TRBD1. The trim removed 4 bases at V and 5 bases at J, leaving 5 bases unmatched. The CDR3 is 13 amino acids. Germline V gene sequence: CDR1 GTSNPN, CDR2 SVGIG (reference sequence). The CDR3 region has the DNA TGTGCCTGGACAGGGACAGGGTGGACTGAAGCTTTCTTT. It encodes CAWTGTGWTEAFF.

This clone was counted at least ten times. The gene calls are TRBV6-1 and TRBJ2-1, with TRBD2 as a possible D gene (6 bases). Trimming pared 3 bases from V and 0 bases from J, leaving 12 bases between. Per the germline V gene, CDR1 is MNHNS and CDR2 is SASEGT. This CDR3 contains 16 residues. CDR3 in DNA: TGTGCCAGCAGTGACTTTGCGGGGAGCTCCTACAATGAGCAGTTCTTC. Protein sequence: CASSDFAGSSYNEQFF.

This clone has just a few counts. The rearrangement joins TRBV5-4 to TRBJ1-1, with D perhaps matching TRBD1 (5 bases). The CDR3 has 12 amino acids. V was cut by 0 bases and J by 8 bases, with 8 bases left in between. CDR1 is SGHNT and CDR2 is YYREEE in the germline V gene (reference sequence). CDR3 sequence (DNA): TGTGCCAGCAGCTTGGATCAGGGCGAAGCTTTCTTT. Its protein is CASSLDQGEAFF.